Below are 31 T cell receptor beta chains sequenced from a single sample in a study of blood T cell repertoires in COVID-19. The repertoire was sequenced with immunoSEQ multiplex PCR; TCRdb's copy has only in-frame clones and lacks some. The table shows 200,000 to 250,000 clones, with roughly 86% occurring only once. The material sequenced was PBMCs or T cells enriched from blood (not recorded which). These receptors were obtained from a man aged 18 to 30 with acute COVID-19.

The chain combines TRBV5-1 with TRBJ2-2; D not certain. Germline values: CDR1 SGHRS, CDR2 YFSETQ. Trimming cost V 6 bases and J 0 bases, with 12 bases left between them. The CDR3 contains 15 residues. The CDR3 DNA follows: TGCGCCAGCATCCCCTATGACTCGAACACCGGGGAGCTGTTTTTT. Encoded protein: CASIPYDSNTGELFF. The entire variable domain, with the rest obtained from reference TRBV5-1 and TRBJ2-2, is as follows: KAGVTQTPRYLIKTRGQQVTLSCSPISGHRSVSWYQQTPGQGLQFLFEYFSETQRNKGNFPGRFSGRQFSNSRSEMNVSTLELGDSALYLCASIPYDSNTGELFFGEGSRLTVL.

The V call is TRBV7-9, the J call TRBJ1-2, with a possible D match to TRBD1 (5 bases). This CDR3 spans 13 amino acids. Germline CDR1 is SEHNR and CDR2 is FQNEAQ (reference sequence). The V gene lost 3 bases and the J gene lost 4 bases, with 9 bases spanning the gap. This CDR3 is CASSFGTAYGYTF. Here the CDR3 DNA reads TGTGCCAGCAGCTTCGGGACTGCCTATGGCTACACCTTC.

In its sample, this clone was seen once. At the DNA level, this CDR3 is encoded by other sequences in the same sample as well. Here the CDR3 DNA reads TGTGCCAGCAGCCCTACAGGGTACAATGAGCAGTTCTTC. Translation gives CASSPTGYNEQFF. The chain joins TRBV11-3 to TRBJ2-1, with a tentative D call TRBD1 (6 bases). Germline V gives CDR1 SGHNT, CDR2 YENEEA. V lost 5 bases, J lost 4 bases, and 9 bases lay in between. This CDR3 spans 13 amino acids.

The rearrangement uses TRBV5-4 and TRBJ1-1, with 9 positions matching TRBD1. Germline V gene data show CDR1 as SGHNT and CDR2 as YYREEE (reference sequence). V lost 0 bases to trimming and J lost 4 bases; unmatched junction nucleotides: 7. This CDR3 spans 16 amino acids. The DNA for the CDR3 is TGTGCCAGCAGCTTGGAATGGGACAGGGAGGTCACTGAAGCTTTCTTT. Its protein product is CASSLEWDREVTEAFF.

The chain is built from TRBV5-4 and TRBJ1-5; D possibly corresponds to TRBD1 (6 bases). Germline V gene lookup returns CDR1 SGHNT and CDR2 YYREEE (reference sequence). V was trimmed by 1 base and J by 6 bases, leaving 14 bases between them. The CDR3 spans 15 residues. CDR3 sequence reads: CASSLNGQGSQPQHF. CDR3 DNA sequence: TGTGCCAGCAGCTTGAATGGGCAGGGGAGTCAGCCCCAGCATTTT.

The V gene is TRBV28, the J gene TRBJ1-6, with 7 positions matching TRBD1. With 10 bases clipped from V and 11 bases from J, the junction kept 11 bases outside the gene matches. The CDR3 totals 13 residues. CDR1 is MDHEN and CDR2 is SYDVKM in the germline V gene. Written as DNA, the CDR3 is TGTGCCACCGGGGACAGAGGGATTCCACCCCTCCACTTT. Protein product: CATGDRGIPPLHF.

The CDR3 DNA sequence: TGTGCCAGGGGTGCCAGGGGATACTATGGCTACACCTTC. This gives the protein CARGARGYYGYTF. This chain joins TRBV12-3 or TRBV12-4 and TRBJ1-2; tentative D call: TRBD1 (6 bases). The CDR3 sequence is 13 residues long. Trimming cost V 9 bases and J 3 bases, with 14 bases left between them.

The rearrangement joins TRBV28 to TRBJ1-2; 10 positions match TRBD1. From germline, CDR1 is MDHEN and CDR2 SYDVKM. The CDR3 consists of 13 residues. V shed 8 bases and J 8 bases; nucleotides not matched to a gene: 8. As DNA, the CDR3 is TGTGCCAGCCGCTCTGGACAGGGGGGGGGCTACACCTTC. Translated, it gives CASRSGQGGGYTF.

V usage is TRBV5-8 and J usage is TRBJ2-7, with 10 bases lining up with TRBD1. The V segment lost 3 bases and the J segment 4 bases; nucleotides outside the gene matches: 7. This CDR3 has 15 amino acids. In germline, CDR1 is SGHTS, CDR2 YDEGEE. CDR3 sequence reads: CASSSGTGVGYEQYF. The CDR3 bases are TGTGCCAGCAGCTCCGGGACAGGGGTGGGATACGAGCAGTACTTC.

The rearrangement links TRBV5-5 to TRBJ1-1, with a tentative D call TRBD1 (6 bases). Germline V gene sequence: CDR1 SGHKS, CDR2 YYEKEE (reference sequence). V lost 2 bases to trimming and J lost 1 base, with 9 bases between them. CDR3 length: 14 residues. This chain's CDR3 is CASSLQGGNTEAFF. Here the CDR3 DNA reads TGTGCCAGCAGCTTACAGGGTGGGAACACTGAAGCTTTCTTT.

This chain uses TRBV15 with TRBJ2-1, with 7 nucleotides matching TRBD2. CDR1 and CDR2 (germline): LNHNV, YYDKDF (reference sequence). CDR3 length: 15 residues. V shed 0 bases, J shed 6 bases, and the junction held 5 bases outside the gene matches. The DNA of the CDR3 is TGTGCCACCAGCAGAGATCAGCTAGCGGCCAATGAGCAGTTCTTC. Protein sequence: CATSRDQLAANEQFF.

This clone showed up just once. V usage is TRBV12-2 and J usage is TRBJ2-5; the table calls TRBD2, which could not be checked here. TRBV12-2 is a recognized pseudogene. The CDR3 has 20 residues. CDR3 sequence reads: CASRLVGGRSLGTTQETQYF. The CDR3, as DNA: TGTGCAAGTCGCTTAGTCGGCGGGCGGTCACTGGGGACTACCCAAGAGACCCAGTACTTC.

This sequence joins TRBV11-2 and TRBJ2-7; 8 nucleotides match TRBD1. Germline loops: CDR1 SGHAT, CDR2 FQNNGV. V was clipped by 4 bases and J by 3 bases; unmatched bases: 8. CDR3 size: 15 residues. The CDR3 region is CASSSDRDPSYEQYF. CDR3 nucleotide sequence: TGTGCCAGCAGCTCGGACAGGGATCCTAGCTACGAGCAGTACTTC.

V usage is TRBV29-1 and J usage is TRBJ1-2; D unresolved. CDR3 length equals 14 residues. In germline, CDR1 is SQVTM, CDR2 ANQGSEA. V gave up 2 bases and J gave up 4 bases, with 14 bases separating them. In nucleotides, the CDR3 is TGCAGCGTTGAATCTTTCGGGAGTAGCTATGGCTACACCTTC. Its protein product is CSVESFGSSYGYTF. The variable domain in full, completed from reference TRBV29-1 and TRBJ1-2, reads SAVISQKPSRDICQRGTSLTIQCQVDSQVTMMFWYRQQPGQSLTLIATANQGSEATYESGFVIDKFPISRPNLTFSTLTVSNMSPEDSSIYLCSVESFGSSYGYTFGSGTRLTVV.

The chain carries TRBV29-1 and TRBJ1-4, with TRBD1 matching over 8 bases. V dropped 0 bases and J dropped 2; count of bases not matched to a gene: 2. The CDR3 totals 15 residues. Germline V gene lookup returns CDR1 SQVTM and CDR2 ANQGSEA. CDR3 sequence reads: CSVEEGTGTNEKLFF. In DNA, the CDR3 is TGCAGCGTTGAAGAGGGGACAGGTACTAATGAAAAACTGTTTTTT.

This chain uses TRBV7-9 with TRBJ2-1; possibly TRBD2 for D (6 bases). The germline gives CDR1 SEHNR, CDR2 FQNEAQ (reference sequence). With 0 bases removed from V and 4 bases from J, the gap between germline ends came to 10 bases. This CDR3 contains 15 residues. The CDR3 DNA follows: TGTGCCAGCAGCTTAGCGTACGCGGGGTACAATGAGCAGTTCTTC. Protein product: CASSLAYAGYNEQFF.

The genes are TRBV9 and TRBJ2-7; TRBD2 matches at 8 bases. Germline V gives CDR1 SGDLS, CDR2 YYNGEE. V shed 3 bases, J shed 2 bases, and the junction held 4 bases outside the gene matches. This CDR3 spans 14 amino acids. The CDR3 DNA reads as TGTGCCAGCAGCGCGGGAGGGCCCGCCTACGAGCAGTACTTC. Residues: CASSAGGPAYEQYF.

The CDR3 protein is CASSHRLAGEINEQFF. Here the CDR3 DNA reads TGTGCCAGCAGCCACCGACTAGCGGGAGAAATCAATGAGCAGTTCTTC. This chain connects TRBV14 to TRBJ2-1; the match to TRBD2 covers 12 bases. Germline assignment: CDR1 SGHDN and CDR2 FVKESK. With 3 bases clipped from V and 6 bases from J, the junction kept 6 bases outside the gene matches. This CDR3 comprises 16 residues.

J is TRBJ1-2 and V is TRBV30; D is uncertain. Germline CDR1 reads GTSNPN; CDR2 reads SVGIG (reference sequence). Trimming pared 3 bases from V and 7 bases from J, leaving 15 bases between. The CDR3 is 13 residues long. CDR3 bases: TGTGCCTGGAGAGGAGGCCCTGCGGGTGGCTACACCTTC. Translating gives CAWRGGPAGGYTF.

CDR3 loop: CASSRRGEDQPQHF. The DNA of the CDR3 is TGTGCCAGCAGTCGAAGAGGAGAGGATCAGCCCCAGCATTTT. The chain is built from TRBV11-3 and TRBJ1-5, with unresolved D. The germline V gene encodes CDR1 SGHNT and CDR2 YENEEA. The CDR3 is 14 amino acids. V lost 6 bases, J lost 5 bases, and 14 bases lay in between.

This clone was observed a few times. The gene calls are TRBV18 and TRBJ2-2, with 8 nucleotides matching TRBD1. The germline gives CDR1 KGHSH, CDR2 LQKENI. The CDR3 loop spans 16 amino acids. V gave up 4 bases and J gave up 3 bases; unmatched junction bases: 7. The chain's CDR3 is CASSLSTGEDTGELFF. Here the CDR3 DNA reads TGTGCCAGCTCACTTTCGACAGGGGAGGACACCGGGGAGCTGTTTTTT.

This chain links TRBV2 with TRBJ1-3; D possibly corresponds to TRBD1 (5 bases). The CDR3 covers 13 residues. The germline gives CDR1 SNHLY, CDR2 FYNNEI. The V and J ends lost 3 bases and 11 bases respectively, with 14 bases between them. The CDR3 region is CASSEGQFSPIYF. In DNA form, the CDR3 reads TGTGCCAGCAGTGAGGGGCAGTTTTCTCCCATATATTTT.

The chain combines TRBV2 with TRBJ2-1, with TRBD2 matching over 7 bases. The germline gives CDR1 SNHLY, CDR2 FYNNEI. Losses at the gene ends were 3 bases for V and 2 bases for J; bases not matched to a gene: 4. The CDR3 spans 15 residues. The CDR3 region has the DNA TGTGCCAGCAGTGATGCCGCGGGAGCCTACAATGAGCAGTTCTTC. Translated: CASSDAAGAYNEQFF. Drawing the rest from reference TRBV2 and TRBJ2-1, the complete variable domain is EPEVTQTPSHQVTQMGQEVILRCVPISNHLYFYWYRQILGQKVEFLVSFYNNEISEKSEIFDDQFSVERPDGSNFTLKIRSTKLEDSAMYFCASSDAAGAYNEQFFGPGTRLTVL.

The J gene is TRBJ2-2, the V gene TRBV10-3, with unresolved D. CDR3 length: 14 amino acids. Trimming removed 7 bases at V and 3 bases at J, with 12 bases between. The V gene's germline CDR1 is ENHRY and CDR2 SYGVKD. CDR3 DNA sequence: TGTGCCATCAATCGTCAGGTAGACACCGGGGAGCTGTTTTTT. Residues: CAINRQVDTGELFF.

The chain couples TRBV11-2 to TRBJ1-1, with 10 bases aligning to TRBD1. Germline CDR1 is SGHAT and CDR2 is FQNNGV. J lost 5 bases, V lost 1 base, and 7 bases had no gene match. CDR3 length: 16 amino acids. This chain's CDR3 is CASSLVGQGMRTEAFF. The CDR3 DNA follows: TGTGCCAGCAGCTTAGTGGGACAGGGGATGAGGACTGAAGCTTTCTTT. Complete variable domain (other parts from reference TRBV11-2 and TRBJ1-1): EAGVAQSPRYKIIEKRQSVAFWCNPISGHATLYWYQQILGQGPKLLIQFQNNGVVDDSQLPKDRFSAERLKGVDSTLKIQPAKLEDSAVYLCASSLVGQGMRTEAFFGQGTRLTVV.

This chain joins TRBV28 and TRBJ2-1; maybe TRBD2 (5 bases). The CDR3 extends over 12 amino acids. Germline CDR1 is MDHEN and CDR2 is SYDVKM. Trimming left V 3 bases short and J 9 bases short, with 9 bases between. The CDR3 here is CASSLLRGEQFF. The CDR3 DNA reads TGTGCCAGCAGTTTGCTACGGGGTGAGCAGTTCTTC. Using reference TRBV28 and TRBJ2-1 for the parts outside the CDR3, the full variable domain is DVKVTQSSRYLVKRTGEKVFLECVQDMDHENMFWYRQDPGLGLRLIYFSYDVKMKEKGDIPEGYSVSREKKERFSLILESASTNQTSMYLCASSLLRGEQFFGPGTRLTVL.

The chain is built from TRBV11-2 and TRBJ1-5, with D unresolved. The V gene lost 2 bases and the J gene lost 1 base, with 12 bases spanning the gap. Germline lookup yields CDR1 SGHAT and CDR2 FQNNGV. The CDR3 is 16 amino acids. CDR3 sequence: CASSLSGGGSNQPQHF. The CDR3 DNA follows: TGTGCCAGCAGCTTAAGCGGCGGCGGGAGCAATCAGCCCCAGCATTTT.

A few counts support this clone. The J gene is TRBJ2-7, the V gene TRBV7-8; D remains ambiguous. CDR1 SGHVS and CDR2 FQNEAQ come from the germline V gene. The length of the CDR3 is 13 residues. Between the trimmed V and J ends, which lost 2 bases and 6 bases, there was a span of 11 bases. The CDR3 is CASSLTYLAEQYF. CDR3 nucleotides: TGTGCCAGCAGCTTAACATATTTAGCCGAGCAGTACTTC.

The chain employs TRBV7-3 and TRBJ2-2; TRBD2 aligns across 13 bases. Trimming cost V 4 bases and J 8 bases; bases outside gene matches: 4. CDR3 length equals 15 residues. Germline-derived CDR1 and CDR2 are SGHTA and FQGTGA. The CDR3 nucleotides are TGTGCCAGCAGCTCCGGGACTAGCGGGGCTGGGGAGCTGTTTTTT. It encodes CASSSGTSGAGELFF.

The rearrangement joins TRBV18 to TRBJ2-1, with 8 positions matching TRBD2. The CDR3 is 16 amino acids. Germline V gene data show CDR1 as KGHSH and CDR2 as LQKENI. J gave up 9 bases and V 6 bases, and 16 bases lay outside the gene matches. The CDR3 DNA follows: TGTGCCAGCTCCGTGGTCGGGAGGGCGGGAACCGGTGAGCAGTTCTTC. This codes for CASSVVGRAGTGEQFF.

The rearrangement uses TRBV28 and TRBJ1-2; a possible D gene is TRBD1 (5 bases). Germline CDR1 is MDHEN and CDR2 is SYDVKM. The CDR3 has 14 residues. Trimming removed 6 bases at V and 4 bases at J, with 15 bases between. CDR3 in amino acids: CASSQWQGPYGYTF. In nucleotides, the CDR3 is TGTGCCAGCAGCCAATGGCAGGGCCCCTATGGCTACACCTTC.